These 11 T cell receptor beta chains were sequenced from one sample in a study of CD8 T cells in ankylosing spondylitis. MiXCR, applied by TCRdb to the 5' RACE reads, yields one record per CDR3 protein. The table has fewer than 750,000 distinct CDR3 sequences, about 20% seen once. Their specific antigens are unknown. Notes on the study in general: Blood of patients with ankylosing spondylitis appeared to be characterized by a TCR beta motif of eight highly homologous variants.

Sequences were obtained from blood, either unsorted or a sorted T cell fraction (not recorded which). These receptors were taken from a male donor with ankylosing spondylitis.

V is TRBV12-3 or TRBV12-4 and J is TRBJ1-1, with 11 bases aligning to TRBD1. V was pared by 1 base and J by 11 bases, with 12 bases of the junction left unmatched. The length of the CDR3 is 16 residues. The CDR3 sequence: CASSLEWDRGSVSAFF. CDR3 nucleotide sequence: TGTGCCAGCAGTTTAGAGTGGGACAGGGGGTCTGTCAGCGCTTTCTTT.

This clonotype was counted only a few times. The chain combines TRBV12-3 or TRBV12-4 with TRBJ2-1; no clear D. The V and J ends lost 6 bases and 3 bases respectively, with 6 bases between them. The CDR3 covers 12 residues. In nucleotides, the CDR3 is TGTGCCAGCAGCTCACTCTACAATGAGCAGTTCTTC. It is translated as CASSSLYNEQFF.

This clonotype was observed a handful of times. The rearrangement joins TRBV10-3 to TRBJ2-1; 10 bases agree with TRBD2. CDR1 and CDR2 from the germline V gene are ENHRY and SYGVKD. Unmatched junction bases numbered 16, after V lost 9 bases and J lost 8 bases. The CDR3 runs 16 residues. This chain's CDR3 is CAIASGSGIPQDEQFF. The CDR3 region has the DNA TGTGCCATAGCTAGCGGGAGTGGAATCCCCCAAGATGAGCAGTTCTTC.

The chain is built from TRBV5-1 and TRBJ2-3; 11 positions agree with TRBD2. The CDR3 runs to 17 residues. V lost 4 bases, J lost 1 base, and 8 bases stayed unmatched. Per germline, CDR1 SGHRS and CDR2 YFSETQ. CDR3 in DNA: TGCGCCAGCAGCCTGCCGGGACTAGCGGTCCGCACAGATACGCAGTATTTT. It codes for CASSLPGLAVRTDTQYF.

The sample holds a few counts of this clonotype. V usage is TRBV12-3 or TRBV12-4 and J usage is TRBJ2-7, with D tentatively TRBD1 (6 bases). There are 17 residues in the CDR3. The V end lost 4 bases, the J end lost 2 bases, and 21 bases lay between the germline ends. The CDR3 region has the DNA TGTGCCAGCAGTTCCACATCGGCCGGACAGCATCCCTACGAGCAGTACTTC. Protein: CASSSTSAGQHPYEQYF.

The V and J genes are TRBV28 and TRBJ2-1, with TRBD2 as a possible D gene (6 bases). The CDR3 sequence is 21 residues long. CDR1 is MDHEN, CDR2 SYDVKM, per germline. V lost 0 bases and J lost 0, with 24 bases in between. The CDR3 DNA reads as TGTGCCAGCAGTTTATGGACCGGACTAAACCCGAATCCGAGCTCCTACAATGAGCAGTTCTTC. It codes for CASSLWTGLNPNPSSYNEQFF.

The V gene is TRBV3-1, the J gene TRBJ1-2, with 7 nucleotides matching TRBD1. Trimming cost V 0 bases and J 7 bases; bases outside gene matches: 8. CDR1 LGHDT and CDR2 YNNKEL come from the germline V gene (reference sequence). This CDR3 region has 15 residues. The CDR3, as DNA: TGTGCCAGCAGCCAAGAGGCCAGGGGGATTGGTGGCTACACCTTC. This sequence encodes CASSQEARGIGGYTF.

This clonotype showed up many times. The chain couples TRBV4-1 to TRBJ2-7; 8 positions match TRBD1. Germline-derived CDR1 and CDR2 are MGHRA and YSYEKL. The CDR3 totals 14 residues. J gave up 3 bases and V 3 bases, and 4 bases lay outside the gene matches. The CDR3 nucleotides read TGCGCCAGCAGCCACCCAGGGGGCCTCTACGAGCAGTACTTC. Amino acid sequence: CASSHPGGLYEQYF.

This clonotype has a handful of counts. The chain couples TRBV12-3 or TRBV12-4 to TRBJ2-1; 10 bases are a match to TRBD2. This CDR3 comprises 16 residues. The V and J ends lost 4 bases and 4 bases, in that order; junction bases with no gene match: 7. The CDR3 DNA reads TGTGCCAGCAGTTCTTGGACTAGCGGAGTATACAATGAGCAGTTCTTC. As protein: CASSSWTSGVYNEQFF.

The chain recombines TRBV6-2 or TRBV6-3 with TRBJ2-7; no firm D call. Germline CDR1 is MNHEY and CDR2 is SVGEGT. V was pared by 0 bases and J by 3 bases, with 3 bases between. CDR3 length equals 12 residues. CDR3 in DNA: TGTGCCAGCAGTTACTCGGTCTACGAGCAGTACTTC. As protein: CASSYSVYEQYF.

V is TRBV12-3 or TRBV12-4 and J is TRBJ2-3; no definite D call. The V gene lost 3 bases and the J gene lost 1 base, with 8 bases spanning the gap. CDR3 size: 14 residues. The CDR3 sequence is CASSFVDGTDTQYF. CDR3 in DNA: TGTGCCAGCAGTTTTGTCGATGGCACAGATACGCAGTATTTT.